The 15 T cell receptor beta chains in this list originate from one sample, sequenced in a study of chemoradiotherapy in HPV16-positive cancers. Produced via immunoSEQ multiplex PCR; TCRdb's table is partial and in-frame only. The sample consists of 10,000 to 15,000 clones, roughly 64% of them appearing once. The sample was acquired from a patient who underwent chemoradiotherapy. The receptor source for this set is a human donor with HPV-associated anogenital cancer.

Concerning this clone: Other DNA sequences in this specimen translate into the identical CDR3. V and J are TRBV7-9 and TRBJ1-1; D is uncertain. Germline V gene data show CDR1 as SEHNR and CDR2 as FQNEAQ (reference sequence). The CDR3 has 14 amino acids. V was clipped by 0 bases and J by 1 base, with 6 bases between them. The CDR3 loop is CASSLAGGNTEAFF. For the CDR3, the DNA is TGTGCCAGCAGCTTAGCGGGCGGGAACACTGAAGCTTTCTTT. Complete variable domain (other parts from reference TRBV7-9 and TRBJ1-1): DTGVSQNPRHKITKRGQNVTFRCDPISEHNRLYWYRQTLGQGPEFLTYFQNEAQLEKSRLLSDRFSAERPKGSFSTLEIQRTEQGDSAMYLCASSLAGGNTEAFFGQGTRLTVV.

The rearrangement joins TRBV5-1 to TRBJ1-2; D remains ambiguous. V was shortened by 0 bases and J by 2 bases, with 5 bases between the two germline ends. The CDR3 is 13 residues long. Per germline, CDR1 SGHRS and CDR2 YFSETQ. Here the CDR3 reads CASSLGQNYGYTF. CDR3 nucleotide sequence: TGCGCCAGCAGCTTGGGGCAGAACTATGGCTACACCTTC.

J is TRBJ1-1 and V is TRBV30, with D possibly matching TRBD1 (5 bases). Germline V gene sequence: CDR1 GTSNPN, CDR2 SVGIG (reference sequence). V was shortened by 3 bases and J by 8 bases, with 16 bases between the two germline ends. There are 13 residues in the CDR3. The CDR3 reads CAWSRDPEGEAFF. CDR3 nucleotides: TGTGCCTGGAGCCGGGACCCCGAGGGAGAAGCTTTCTTT.

The V and J genes are TRBV28 and TRBJ2-2; D uncertain. V lost 2 bases and J 2 bases, leaving 18 bases between the germline ends. This CDR3 region has 18 residues. Germline CDR1 is MDHEN and CDR2 is SYDVKM. CDR3 in amino acids: CASSLGRYPRINTGELFF. The CDR3 coding sequence is TGTGCCAGCAGTTTAGGACGGTATCCTCGTATCAACACCGGGGAGCTGTTTTTT.

This clone was detected only a few times. This chain links TRBV4-2 with TRBJ2-3; D might be TRBD1 (5 bases). Germline V gives CDR1 LGHNA, CDR2 YNFKEQ. V was pared by 1 base and J by 0 bases, with 11 bases between. The CDR3 totals 16 residues. The CDR3 protein is CASSQGRGRSTDTQYF. The CDR3 DNA reads as TGTGCCAGCAGCCAAGGTAGGGGCCGAAGCACAGATACGCAGTATTTT.

The chain recombines TRBV11-2 with TRBJ2-7; TRBD2 is a possible D gene (7 bases). The V end lost 1 base, the J end lost 3 bases, and 13 bases lay between the germline ends. The V gene's germline CDR1 is SGHAT and CDR2 FQNNGV. The CDR3 has 15 amino acids. This CDR3 is CASSLGGGHIYEQYF. The DNA for the CDR3 is TGTGCCAGCAGCTTAGGGGGGGGACATATCTACGAGCAGTACTTC.

The J gene is TRBJ2-5, the V gene TRBV9; perhaps TRBD2 as D (6 bases). This CDR3 is 14 amino acids long. CDR1 and CDR2 (germline): SGDLS, YYNGEE. V lost 6 bases to trimming and J lost 4 bases, with 16 bases between them. This chain's CDR3 is CASMRVRGIETQYF. Here the CDR3 DNA reads TGTGCCAGCATGCGGGTCCGGGGGATAGAGACCCAGTACTTC. Full variable domain (missing parts from reference TRBV9 and TRBJ2-5): DSGVTQTPKHLITATGQRVTLRCSPRSGDLSVYWYQQSLDQGLQFLIQYYNGEERAKGNILERFSAQQFPDLHSELNLSSLELGDSALYFCASMRVRGIETQYFGPGTRLLVL.

The chain links TRBV5-6 to TRBJ2-1; no firm D call. The CDR3 is 15 residues long. Trimming stripped 2 bases from V and 2 bases from J, with 11 bases between. The germline V gene encodes CDR1 SGHDT and CDR2 YYEEEE. The CDR3 spells CASSFGDKPYNEQFF. The CDR3, as DNA: TGTGCCAGCAGCTTTGGGGATAAACCCTACAATGAGCAGTTCTTC.

This clone is categorized as medium-sized. The genes are TRBV6-1 and TRBJ2-2, with D possibly TRBD2 on 6 matching bases. Germline values: CDR1 MNHNS, CDR2 SASEGT. The V and J ends lost 2 bases and 6 bases respectively, with 10 bases between them. CDR3 length equals 14 residues. The CDR3 spells CASSESGEAGELFF. Here the CDR3 DNA reads TGTGCCAGCAGTGAATCTGGGGAGGCCGGGGAGCTGTTTTTT.

The V and J genes are TRBV30 and TRBJ1-1, with 9 bases aligning to TRBD1. The CDR3 contains 15 residues. Germline values: CDR1 GTSNPN, CDR2 SVGIG (reference sequence). V lost 3 bases to trimming and J lost 5 bases; unmatched junction nucleotides: 10. CDR3 sequence reads: CAWSQVGQGRTEAFF. The CDR3 DNA is TGTGCCTGGAGCCAGGTCGGACAGGGGCGGACTGAAGCTTTCTTT.

This clone has more than one count but fewer than ten. The gene calls are TRBV7-8 and TRBJ1-2; 7 bases align to TRBD1. Trimming took 5 bases from V and 6 from J; bases not matched to a gene: 12. Germline values: CDR1 SGHVS, CDR2 FQNEAQ. The CDR3 sequence is 15 residues long. Written as DNA, the CDR3 is TGTGCCAGCAGCCCTTCACAGGGGTCGGCGGATGGCTACACCTTC. Its translation is CASSPSQGSADGYTF.

This clone was counted between two and nine times. The chain carries TRBV2 and TRBJ2-5; 9 bases match TRBD1. The CDR3 runs to 13 residues. Germline V gene sequence: CDR1 SNHLY, CDR2 FYNNEI. Unmatched junction bases numbered 5, after V lost 7 bases and J lost 5 bases. CDR3 amino acids: CASTYRGLETQYF. In DNA form, the CDR3 reads TGTGCCAGCACTTACAGGGGGCTGGAGACCCAGTACTTC.

As for this clone: Other nucleotide sequences in the sample specify the same CDR3. The chain employs TRBV7-9 and TRBJ1-1, with TRBD1 identical over 7 bases. Germline V CDR1 and CDR2: SEHNR, FQNEAQ (reference sequence). With 5 bases clipped from V and 5 bases from J, the junction kept 5 bases outside the gene matches. The CDR3 sequence is 13 residues long. The CDR3: CASSEGAGTEAFF. CDR3 bases: TGTGCCAGCAGCGAGGGGGCTGGGACTGAAGCTTTCTTT.

J is TRBJ2-5 and V is TRBV10-1, with D perhaps given as TRBD1 or TRBD2 (5 bases each). Germline values: CDR1 WNHNN, CDR2 SYGVQD (reference sequence). V was cut by 1 base and J by 2 bases, with 8 bases left in between. The CDR3 length is 14 residues. DNA of the CDR3: TGCGCCAGCAGTGAGTTGGGGGAACAAGAGACCCAGTACTTC. Encoded protein: CASSELGEQETQYF.

The genes are TRBV29-1 and TRBJ1-1; D gene uncertain. Germline-derived CDR1 and CDR2 are SQVTM and ANQGSEA. V was shortened by 4 bases and J by 4 bases, with 7 bases between the two germline ends. CDR3 size: 11 residues. DNA for the CDR3: TGCAGCGTTGGAGTCAGCACTGAAGCTTTCTTT. It yields the protein CSVGVSTEAFF.